A single sample is the source of the 10 T cell receptor beta chains below, sequenced in a study of blood T cells in healthy people across ages. A second PCR of 7 to 11 cycles used a sample-barcoded 5' primer and a J-beta primer mix. TCRdb itself ran the 5' RACE reads through MiXCR, one entry per CDR3 protein. The sample carries 890,000 or so distinct CDR3 sequences, roughly 60% recorded once. The sequenced sample was blood. The receptors originated from a man aged 25 to 40 in good health.

Worth noting for this clonotype: This clone may be a read error of a much larger clone one base away. The chain uses TRBV7-2 and TRBJ1-2; weak D call: TRBD1 (6 bases). The V end was cut by 1 base, the J end by 1 base, with 7 bases between. Looked up from germline, CDR1 is SGHTA and CDR2 is FQGNSA. CDR3 size: 14 residues. The CDR3 here is CASSLEGDNYGYTF. For the CDR3, the DNA is TGTGCCAGCAGCTTAGAGGGGGATAACTATGGCTACACCTTC.

This clonotype was counted only a few times. The chain uses TRBV2 and TRBJ2-7; D possibly uses TRBD1 or TRBD2 (5 bases each). The germline gives CDR1 SNHLY, CDR2 FYNNEI. The CDR3 loop spans 15 amino acids. Trimming stripped 2 bases from V and 3 bases from J, with 14 bases between. CDR3 coding DNA: TGTGCCAGCAGTGAACAGGGAGCTAGTCGCTACGAGCAGTACTTC. It is translated as CASSEQGASRYEQYF.

The chain links TRBV7-9 to TRBJ1-1; no clear D gene. V lost 8 bases and J lost 7, with 14 bases in between. The CDR3 is 12 amino acids. The germline CDR1 and CDR2 sequences are SEHNR and FQNEAQ (reference sequence). The CDR3, as DNA: TGTGCCAGCGCGAGGGTCAGCGGTGAAGCTTTCTTT. Protein sequence: CASARVSGEAFF.

This clonotype has more than one count but fewer than ten. The rearrangement uses TRBV7-2 and TRBJ1-1; no definite D call. The V end was cut by 7 bases, the J end by 0 bases, with 3 bases between. In germline, CDR1 is SGHTA, CDR2 FQGNSA. The CDR3 length is 11 residues. The CDR3 protein is CASTMNTEAFF. The CDR3 nucleotides are TGTGCCAGCACCATGAACACTGAAGCTTTCTTT.

The chain recombines TRBV3-1 with TRBJ2-4, with D uncertain. Germline V gene lookup returns CDR1 LGHDT and CDR2 YNNKEL (reference sequence). The V and J ends lost 3 bases and 0 bases respectively, with 6 bases between them. The CDR3 spans 14 residues. The CDR3 sequence: CASSQAAAKNIQYF. CDR3 nucleotide sequence: TGTGCCAGCAGCCAGGCAGCAGCCAAAAACATTCAGTACTTC.

The chain couples TRBV5-6 to TRBJ1-2, with 11 positions matching TRBD1. This CDR3 has 15 residues. V shed 4 bases, J shed 4 bases, and the junction held 6 bases outside the gene matches. Germline V gene sequence: CDR1 SGHDT, CDR2 YYEEEE. The CDR3 DNA follows: TGTGCCAGCAGCACCGGACAGGGGGCAGTCTATGGCTACACCTTC. It specifies CASSTGQGAVYGYTF.

This clonotype has only a few counts. The chain employs TRBV6-5 and TRBJ2-1; 14 nucleotides match TRBD2. V shed 8 bases, J shed 5 bases, and the junction held 2 bases outside the gene matches. CDR1 and CDR2 from the germline V gene are MNHEY and SVGAGI. There are 14 residues in the CDR3. This CDR3 is CASSTSGGDNEQFF. CDR3 sequence (DNA): TGTGCCAGCTCGACTAGCGGGGGGGACAATGAGCAGTTCTTC.

The rearrangement links TRBV20-1 to TRBJ2-3; a weak D match, TRBD1 (7 bases). From germline, CDR1 is DFQATT and CDR2 SNEGSKA (reference sequence). Trimming shortened V by 1 base and J by 4 bases, and 15 bases separated the two germline ends. The CDR3 runs to 15 residues. CDR3 residues: CSARVPQGGSDTQYF. CDR3 in DNA: TGCAGTGCTAGAGTCCCGCAGGGGGGTTCAGATACGCAGTATTTT.

This clonotype has at least ten counts. The chain employs TRBV2 and TRBJ2-3; D gene uncertain. Germline V gives CDR1 SNHLY, CDR2 FYNNEI. The CDR3 covers 12 residues. Trimming took off 6 bases at V and 3 bases at J, with 7 bases between the two ends. The CDR3 DNA sequence: TGTGCCAGCAGCGTAGGAACAGATACGCAGTATTTT. Translated, it gives CASSVGTDTQYF.

Only one count was recorded for this clonotype. This chain joins TRBV11-2 and TRBJ2-1; D remains ambiguous. V gave up 5 bases and J gave up 0 bases, with 11 bases separating them. The CDR3 contains 15 residues. Germline lookup yields CDR1 SGHAT and CDR2 FQNNGV. CDR3 DNA sequence: TGTGCCAGCAGCCCGCAGGTATACTCCTACAATGAGCAGTTCTTC. This encodes CASSPQVYSYNEQFF.